The TCR beta chain described here comes from a study of vaccination effects on CD4 cells after COVID-19. Turning to the study itself: Post-vaccine draws lagged the second dose by a median of 72 days.

About this clone: What it recognizes is unknown.

When around 10 days of culture had elapsed, CD4+ T cells were isolated. This person caught SARS-CoV-2 sometime from March to December 2020, and PCR testing confirmed the infection. Each person got two doses of an mRNA SARS-CoV-2 vaccine, BNT162b2 or mRNA-1273. Data came from immunoSEQ multiplex PCR; TCRdb stores just in-frame clones and leaves some out. The sample has 40,000 to 55,000 clones; 76% are singletons. The CDR3 is 14 residues long. Germline V CDR1 and CDR2: SGHRS, YFSETQ. With V trimmed by 0 bases and J by 3 bases, 0 bases remained unmatched. Sequencing used CD4+ T cells from PBMCs cultured without peptide, obtained after COVID-19 vaccination. The receptor was derived from a human donor who had a prior SARS-CoV-2 infection. This chain links TRBV5-1 with TRBJ2-1; 7 nucleotides agree with TRBD2. CDR3 region: CASSLGGGYNEQFF. The CDR3 nucleotides read TGCGCCAGCAGCTTGGGCGGGGGCTACAATGAGCAGTTCTTC. Filled out from reference TRBV5-1 and TRBJ2-1, the complete variable domain reads KAGVTQTPRYLIKTRGQQVTLSCSPISGHRSVSWYQQTPGQGLQFLFEYFSETQRNKGNFPGRFSGRQFSNSRSEMNVSTLELGDSALYLCASSLGGGYNEQFFGPGTRLTVL.